The T cell receptor beta chain described here comes from a study of blood T cells in healthy people across ages. A second PCR, run for roughly 7 to 11 cycles, used a sample-barcoded 5' primer plus a J-beta primer mix. TCRdb re-derived calls from the 5' RACE reads in MiXCR, one entry per CDR3 protein. This table holds 890,000 or so distinct CDR3 sequences, about 59% found once. A few counts support this clonotype. V lost 5 bases, J lost 0 bases, and 11 bases lay in between. Germline values: CDR1 MNHNS, CDR2 SASEGT. CDR3 length: 15 residues. The TCR comes from a man aged 30-40 years in good health. The sequenced sample was blood. The chain recombines TRBV6-1 with TRBJ2-4, with unresolved D. CDR3 loop: CASSTATLAKNIQYF. The CDR3 DNA reads TGTGCCAGCAGTACAGCAACGTTAGCCAAAAACATTCAGTACTTC.